One sample yielded the 25 T cell receptor beta chains listed below, sequenced in a study of CD8+CD57+ T cells in acquired aplastic anemia. Using genomic DNA as the template, TCR beta VDJ and CDR3 profiling was carried out. TCRdb independently ran MiXCR on the reads; one entry per CDR3 protein. The repertoire holds about 71,000 distinct CDR3 sequences, with almost 55% as singletons. Sequencing input: sorted CD4+, CD8+, or CD8+CD57+ T cells (not recorded which) from PBMCs. These receptors came from a human donor in good health, serving as a control.

This clonotype was picked up a small number of times. A much more abundant neighbour one base away suggests this may be a read error. This chain joins TRBV9 and TRBJ2-7; 7 positions agree with TRBD1. Germline CDR1 SGDLS, CDR2 YYNGEE. With 4 bases clipped from V and 9 bases from J, the junction kept 13 bases outside the gene matches. The CDR3 extends over 14 amino acids. The CDR3 loop is CASSLSTGVNGQYF. The CDR3 nucleotides read TGTGCCAGCAGCCTTTCTACAGGGGTCAACGGGCAGTACTTC.

V is TRBV2 and J is TRBJ2-1, with no clear D. Germline values: CDR1 SNHLY, CDR2 FYNNEI. The CDR3 covers 11 residues. Trimming left V 6 bases short and J 3 bases short, with 3 bases between. The CDR3 reads CASRYYNEQFF. CDR3 coding DNA: TGTGCCAGCAGGTACTACAATGAGCAGTTCTTC. The full variable domain, rest sourced from reference TRBV2 and TRBJ2-1, is EPEVTQTPSHQVTQMGQEVILRCVPISNHLYFYWYRQILGQKVEFLVSFYNNEISEKSEIFDDQFSVERPDGSNFTLKIRSTKLEDSAMYFCASRYYNEQFFGPGTRLTVL.

This rearrangement joins TRBV10-1 to TRBJ2-5, with D perhaps TRBD1 (5 bases). The V gene's germline CDR1 is WNHNN and CDR2 SYGVQD (reference sequence). V was cut by 4 bases and J by 3 bases, with 9 bases left in between. The CDR3 contains 13 residues. CDR3 region: CASSAQGEETQYF. The CDR3 DNA follows: TGCGCCAGCAGTGCACAAGGGGAAGAGACCCAGTACTTC.

This clonotype showed up many times. The rearrangement uses TRBV5-1 and TRBJ1-1; TRBD1 is a possible D gene (5 bases). Trimming cost V 0 bases and J 5 bases, with 11 bases left between them. The CDR3 is made up of 14 amino acids. Germline CDR1 SGHRS, CDR2 YFSETQ. The CDR3 nucleotides read TGCGCCAGCAGCTTGGTGGGGGTAGTTACTGAAGCTTTCTTT. This codes for CASSLVGVVTEAFF.

V usage is TRBV29-1 and J usage is TRBJ2-7, with D possibly matching TRBD1 (5 bases). CDR1 and CDR2 (germline): SQVTM, ANQGSEA. The length of the CDR3 is 13 residues. V lost 4 bases, J lost 0 bases, and 10 bases lay in between. The CDR3 DNA follows: TGCAGCGTTGTAAGGGGCCACTCCTACGAGCAGTACTTC. Residues: CSVVRGHSYEQYF.

A note on this clonotype: The CDR3 does not end in the conserved phenylalanine or tryptophan, so this is likely a read error. The rearrangement joins TRBV20-1 to TRBJ2-7; 9 nucleotides match TRBD2. CDR1 and CDR2 from the germline V gene are DFQATT and SNEGSKA (reference sequence). This CDR3 spans 12 amino acids. As DNA, the CDR3 is TGCTGTGCGATAGCGGGAGCCTACGAGCAGTACTCC. It yields the protein CCAIAGAYEQYS.

This clonotype was counted a single time. The chain uses TRBV19 and TRBJ1-5; a possible D gene is TRBD1 (6 bases). V was pared by 7 bases and J by 5 bases, with 18 bases between. Per germline, CDR1 LNHDA and CDR2 SQIVND (reference sequence). This CDR3 comprises 15 residues. CDR3 in amino acids: CASTKQGWEDQPQHF. The CDR3 nucleotides are TGTGCCAGTACTAAACAGGGTTGGGAAGATCAGCCCCAGCATTTT.

V gene TRBV6-1 combines with J gene TRBJ1-5; 8 nucleotides agree with TRBD1. The CDR3 spans 17 residues. With V trimmed by 3 bases and J by 7 bases, 14 bases remained unmatched. Germline V gene sequence: CDR1 MNHNS, CDR2 SASEGT. The CDR3 nucleotides are TGTGCCAGCAGTGATCTCCGTTCAGGGGGCGCATTGCAGCCCCAGCATTTT. Translating it yields CASSDLRSGGALQPQHF.

The chain couples TRBV29-1 to TRBJ1-1; weak D call: TRBD1 (5 bases). V lost 6 bases and J 5 bases, leaving 7 bases between the germline ends. This CDR3 is built from 10 residues. Germline CDR1 reads SQVTM; CDR2 reads ANQGSEA. The chain's CDR3 is CSVSGTEAFF. CDR3 bases: TGCAGCGTCTCAGGGACTGAAGCTTTCTTT. The whole variable domain, filled in from reference TRBV29-1 and TRBJ1-1, reads SAVISQKPSRDICQRGTSLTIQCQVDSQVTMMFWYRQQPGQSLTLIATANQGSEATYESGFVIDKFPISRPNLTFSTLTVSNMSPEDSSIYLCSVSGTEAFFGQGTRLTVV.

This chain connects TRBV24-1 to TRBJ2-7; 9 positions match TRBD1. This CDR3 is 13 amino acids long. Germline loops: CDR1 KGHDR, CDR2 SFDVKD. Trimming cost V 6 bases and J 4 bases; bases outside gene matches: 3. CDR3 in DNA: TGTGCCACCAGTAGGACAGGGGAATACGAGCAGTACTTC. Protein product: CATSRTGEYEQYF.

This clonotype was counted many times. The gene calls are TRBV12-3 or TRBV12-4 and TRBJ2-7, with unresolved D. V lost 8 bases to trimming and J lost 0 bases, with 11 bases between them. This CDR3 has 13 residues. The DNA for the CDR3 is TGTGCCAGCGCGTACACGGACTCCTACGAGCAGTACTTC. It codes for CASAYTDSYEQYF.

The chain employs TRBV14 and TRBJ1-2; D remains ambiguous. V lost 5 bases and J 5 bases, leaving 18 bases between the germline ends. The CDR3 sequence is 15 residues long. Germline V gives CDR1 SGHDN, CDR2 FVKESK. CDR3 in amino acids: CASSVEVEGKYGYTF. The CDR3 bases are TGTGCCAGCAGCGTAGAGGTGGAGGGAAAGTATGGCTACACCTTC.

The chain links TRBV10-3 to TRBJ1-1; possible D gene TRBD1, 5 bases. V lost 0 bases to trimming and J lost 1 base, with 15 bases between them. Germline lookup yields CDR1 ENHRY and CDR2 SYGVKD. The CDR3 is made up of 17 amino acids. The CDR3 reads CAISESGSGAGNTEAFF. The CDR3 bases are TGTGCCATCAGTGAGTCGGGTTCCGGGGCAGGGAACACTGAAGCTTTCTTT.

This chain joins TRBV2 and TRBJ1-1; D perhaps matches TRBD1 (6 bases). With 5 bases removed from V and 8 bases from J, the gap between germline ends came to 9 bases. CDR1 is SNHLY, CDR2 FYNNEI, per germline. The CDR3 has 11 residues. The CDR3 bases are TGTGCCAGCAGTCGGGGGGCAGAAGCTTTCTTT. It translates to CASSRGAEAFF.

The V gene is TRBV10-2, the J gene TRBJ2-7; D perhaps matches TRBD2 (5 bases). The CDR3 spans 12 residues. V was pared by 4 bases and J by 5 bases, with 9 bases between. CDR1 and CDR2 from the germline V gene are WSHSY and SAAADI. CDR3 amino acids: CASSAFSDEQYF. CDR3 DNA: TGCGCCAGCAGTGCCTTTAGCGACGAGCAGTACTTC.

The gene calls are TRBV15 and TRBJ2-7, with D unclear. V was clipped by 8 bases and J by 5 bases, with 19 bases between them. Germline assignment: CDR1 LNHNV and CDR2 YYDKDF (reference sequence). The CDR3 extends over 14 amino acids. CDR3: CATQKLVGPHEQYF. CDR3 bases: TGTGCCACCCAGAAGTTGGTTGGGCCCCACGAGCAGTACTTC.

V usage is TRBV10-3 and J usage is TRBJ2-2; weak D call: TRBD1 (5 bases). V was cut by 11 bases and J by 1 base, with 17 bases left in between. This CDR3 spans 15 amino acids. Germline V gene sequence: CDR1 ENHRY, CDR2 SYGVKD. The CDR3 sequence is CALKESDRNTGELFF. CDR3 in DNA: TGTGCCCTCAAAGAATCAGACAGGAACACCGGGGAGCTGTTTTTT.

The chain links TRBV10-2 to TRBJ2-1; the D gene is possibly TRBD1 (5 bases). The CDR3 has 17 residues. V was clipped by 2 bases and J by 7 bases, with 21 bases between them. Germline V lookup: CDR1 WSHSY, CDR2 SAAADI. This chain's CDR3 is CASSEATAYPRVNEQFF. In nucleotides, the CDR3 is TGCGCCAGCAGTGAGGCGACCGCTTACCCCAGGGTAAATGAGCAGTTCTTC.

The gene calls are TRBV7-2 and TRBJ1-2; D is perhaps TRBD1 (5 bases). CDR3 length equals 15 residues. V was shortened by 1 base and J by 8 bases, with 17 bases between the two germline ends. The V gene's germline CDR1 is SGHTA and CDR2 FQGNSA. CDR3 sequence: CASSLVQAGTMGYTF. Here the CDR3 DNA reads TGTGCCAGCAGCTTAGTGCAAGCCGGGACGATGGGCTACACCTTC.

This clonotype appeared many times. The rearrangement joins TRBV5-1 to TRBJ1-1; D gene unclear. Looked up from germline, CDR1 is SGHRS and CDR2 is YFSETQ. The length of the CDR3 is 14 residues. V lost 4 bases and J 0 bases, leaving 10 bases between the germline ends. The CDR3, as DNA: TGCGCCAGCAGCCCGGTATCGGTGAACACTGAAGCTTTCTTT. Its translation: CASSPVSVNTEAFF.

Turning to this clonotype: This may arise from a read error, as a much more abundant clone is one base away. The J gene is TRBJ2-1, the V gene TRBV6-1; the match to TRBD2 covers 8 bases. Germline V gives CDR1 MNHNS, CDR2 SASEGT. J lost 8 bases, V lost 8 bases, and 17 bases had no gene match. The CDR3 sequence is 16 residues long. CDR3 residues: CASGGWPGLVADEQFF. The CDR3 DNA reads as TGTGCCAGCGGTGGATGGCCGGGACTAGTGGCGGATGAGCAGTTCTTC.

About this clonotype itself: A junction end diverges from the germline sequence, so it may reflect a read error. This chain joins TRBV6-1 and TRBJ1-3, with D maybe TRBD1 (5 bases). CDR1 is MNHNS, CDR2 SASEGT, per germline. This CDR3 is 16 amino acids long. In nucleotides, the CDR3 is TGTGCCTGCAGTCGCCCACAGGAAGGAGGTGGAAGCACCATATATTTT. Translation gives CACSRPQEGGGSTIYF.

The rearrangement joins TRBV12-3 or TRBV12-4 to TRBJ1-2, with a possible D match to TRBD1 (6 bases). V lost 5 bases and J 0 bases, leaving 13 bases between the germline ends. This CDR3 spans 15 amino acids. The CDR3 DNA reads TGTGCCAGCAGTCAGGGGACAAAAGCTAACTATGGCTACACCTTC. This encodes CASSQGTKANYGYTF.

This clonotype has ten or more counts. V gene TRBV19 combines with J gene TRBJ2-3; 13 bases are a match to TRBD2. This CDR3 is 18 amino acids long. J was trimmed by 5 bases and V by 4 bases; bases with no gene match: 12. Germline V gene data show CDR1 as LNHDA and CDR2 as SQIVND (reference sequence). The CDR3 region has the DNA TGTGCCAGTAGTAGCTCCTCGGGACTAGCGGGACCAAAAGATACGCAGTATTTT. Its translation: CASSSSSGLAGPKDTQYF.

The chain couples TRBV20-1 to TRBJ1-1; 7 bases are a match to TRBD1. Germline V gives CDR1 DFQATT, CDR2 SNEGSKA (reference sequence). CDR3 length: 12 residues. The trim removed 8 bases at V and 3 bases at J, leaving 6 bases unmatched. CDR3 in amino acids: CSTGTGDTEAFF. In DNA form, the CDR3 reads TGCAGTACTGGCACAGGGGACACTGAAGCTTTCTTT.